The next 23 T cell receptor beta chains were all read from a single sample in a study of T cells in Graves' hyperthyroidism and ophthalmopathy. The investigators amplified TCR beta CDR3 regions from RNA transcripts. The HTBI primer set served for first-round RT-PCR of the TCR CDR3. From the multiplex PCR reads, TCRdb called clonotypes with MiXCR, one entry per CDR3 protein. The sample carries approximately 610,000 distinct CDR3 sequences, roughly a sixth recorded once. Sequences were obtained from blood. The origin of the receptors is a woman aged 18 to 35 with Graves' hyperthyroidism.

This CDR3 is CASSLRSGTSGGHYEQYF. Here the CDR3 DNA reads TGTGCCAGCAGCTTAAGATCCGGGACTAGCGGGGGGCATTACGAGCAGTACTTC. The gene calls are TRBV7-2 and TRBJ2-7; 15 bases fit TRBD2. The length of the CDR3 is 18 residues. Germline V lookup: CDR1 SGHTA, CDR2 FQGNSA. V was pared by 2 bases and J by 4 bases, with 9 bases of the junction left unmatched.

V usage is TRBV29-1 and J usage is TRBJ1-1, with D perhaps TRBD1 (5 bases). CDR1 is SQVTM, CDR2 ANQGSEA, per germline. V gave up 6 bases and J gave up 5 bases, with 19 bases separating them. The CDR3 consists of 14 residues. CDR3 in DNA: TGCAGCGTATTCCCGGGGGGGGGTGGGACTGAAGCTTTCTTT. Protein product: CSVFPGGGGTEAFF.

The genes are TRBV20-1 and TRBJ1-2, with TRBD1 as a possible D gene (5 bases). This CDR3 spans 16 amino acids. The V end lost 4 bases, the J end lost 0 bases, and 18 bases lay between the germline ends. CDR1 and CDR2 from the germline V gene are DFQATT and SNEGSKA (reference sequence). For the CDR3, the DNA is TGCAGTGCTACGGGGGGGGGGGGATTAGCTAACTATGGCTACACCTTC. This gives the protein CSATGGGGLANYGYTF.

This clonotype was detected many times. As DNA, the CDR3 is TGTGCCAGCAGCTTAGAAGAAAGTCAGCCCCAGCATTTT. Encoded protein: CASSLEESQPQHF. The chain recombines TRBV7-9 with TRBJ1-5; D uncertain. The CDR3 contains 13 residues. Trimming removed 1 base from V and 6 bases from J, with 7 bases in between. From germline, CDR1 is SEHNR and CDR2 FQNEAQ (reference sequence).

The sample holds many counts of this clonotype. V is TRBV7-9 and J is TRBJ2-7; D is undetermined. Trimming removed 0 bases from V and 2 bases from J, with 8 bases in between. The germline V gene encodes CDR1 SEHNR and CDR2 FQNEAQ (reference sequence). CDR3 length equals 14 residues. The CDR3 DNA is TGTGCCAGCAGCTTAGCTGCACCCCCCTACGAGCAGTACTTC. It codes for CASSLAAPPYEQYF.

This clonotype was counted a few times. The genes are TRBV7-9 and TRBJ2-5; no reliable D call. The germline V gene encodes CDR1 SEHNR and CDR2 FQNEAQ (reference sequence). The V end lost 5 bases, the J end lost 1 base, and 11 bases lay between the germline ends. The CDR3 consists of 14 residues. CDR3 in DNA: TGTGCCAGCAGCGCCCGACGGACCCAAGAGACCCAGTACTTC. Translating gives CASSARRTQETQYF.

The chain couples TRBV6-2 or TRBV6-3 to TRBJ2-3; 9 bases map to TRBD2. The ends lost 6 bases at V and 6 bases at J; junction bases unmatched: 7. The CDR3 covers 14 residues. Germline V lookup: CDR1 MNHEY, CDR2 SVGEGT. The chain's CDR3 is CASRAGGPVDTQYF. In DNA, the CDR3 is TGTGCCAGCAGAGCGGGGGGCCCGGTTGATACGCAGTATTTT.

This clonotype appeared many times. V and J are TRBV12-3 or TRBV12-4 and TRBJ2-3, with a weak D call TRBD1 (6 bases). The CDR3 contains 14 residues. The V end was cut by 10 bases, the J end by 2 bases, with 16 bases between. The CDR3: CATLGQLDTDTQYF. CDR3 bases: TGTGCCACCCTAGGACAGTTAGACACAGATACGCAGTATTTT.

The chain uses TRBV15 and TRBJ2-1; D not resolved. Trimming stripped 3 bases from V and 0 bases from J, with 12 bases between. From germline, CDR1 is LNHNV and CDR2 YYDKDF (reference sequence). The CDR3 has 16 amino acids. The CDR3 bases are TGTGCCACCAGCAGCGCTCCTATTAGCTCCTACAATGAGCAGTTCTTC. This sequence encodes CATSSAPISSYNEQFF.

This clonotype was seen only a few times. This chain joins TRBV24-1 and TRBJ2-2; D is perhaps TRBD1 (6 bases). CDR3 length equals 14 residues. Germline-derived CDR1 and CDR2 are KGHDR and SFDVKD. The V end was cut by 2 bases, the J end by 7 bases, with 10 bases between. As DNA, the CDR3 is TGTGCCACCAGTGATTCAGGGGATATCGGGGAGCTGTTTTTT. It specifies CATSDSGDIGELFF.

The V gene is TRBV20-1, the J gene TRBJ1-1, with 11 bases that match TRBD1. Germline V gene data show CDR1 as DFQATT and CDR2 as SNEGSKA (reference sequence). The length of the CDR3 is 14 residues. J lost 5 bases, V lost 5 bases, and 7 bases had no gene match. Written as DNA, the CDR3 is TGCAGTGCTCAAGCGGGACAGGGGGGAACTGAAGCTTTCTTT. Translating it yields CSAQAGQGGTEAFF.

There are many counts of this clonotype. The chain employs TRBV30 and TRBJ2-5, with D possibly matching TRBD1 (6 bases). The germline gives CDR1 GTSNPN, CDR2 SVGIG (reference sequence). CDR3 length: 13 amino acids. V lost 3 bases and J lost 1, with 9 bases in between. The CDR3 here is CAWSQGSQETQYF. As DNA, the CDR3 is TGTGCCTGGAGCCAGGGGAGCCAAGAGACCCAGTACTTC.

J is TRBJ2-1 and V is TRBV5-6, with 8 bases fitting TRBD1. The CDR3 sequence is 11 residues long. Per the germline V gene, CDR1 is SGHDT and CDR2 is YYEEEE. The V gene end was trimmed by 4 bases and the J gene end by 15 bases; junction bases not matched to a gene: 6. CDR3 DNA sequence: TGTGCCAGCAGCGACGCAGGGGGCAGGTTCTTC. This codes for CASSDAGGRFF.

This sequence joins TRBV7-9 and TRBJ2-5; perhaps D is TRBD1 or TRBD2 (5 bases each). The germline CDR1 and CDR2 sequences are SEHNR and FQNEAQ (reference sequence). The CDR3 runs to 15 residues. Trimming removed 1 base from V and 4 bases from J, with 13 bases in between. Here the CDR3 DNA reads TGTGCCAGCAGCTTAGTAGGGACGGCGGGAGAGACCCAGTACTTC. Translating gives CASSLVGTAGETQYF.

The chain links TRBV7-9 to TRBJ2-5; possibly TRBD1 for D (5 bases). The V and J ends lost 7 bases and 6 bases respectively, with 24 bases between them. CDR1 SEHNR and CDR2 FQNEAQ come from the germline V gene (reference sequence). CDR3 length equals 16 residues. The CDR3, as DNA: TGTGCCAGCAACACCCACGATAGGGGAAAAGGAAAGACCCAGTACTTC. Translated, it gives CASNTHDRGKGKTQYF.

A remark on this clonotype: A much larger clone lies a single base off, so this may be a read error. CDR3 loop: CASSLAIAEEAQYF. DNA of the CDR3: TGTGCCAGCAGCTTGGCCATAGCGGAAGAGGCCCAGTACTTC. J is TRBJ2-5 and V is TRBV7-9, with a weak D call TRBD2 (6 bases). Germline CDR1 reads SEHNR; CDR2 reads FQNEAQ (reference sequence). The CDR3 consists of 14 residues.

This clonotype came up many times. V and J are TRBV29-1 and TRBJ1-1; D unresolved. Germline V CDR1 and CDR2: SQVTM, ANQGSEA. Trimming removed 0 bases from V and 3 bases from J, with 14 bases in between. The CDR3 is 15 residues long. This chain's CDR3 is CSVEDLGSKDTEAFF. The CDR3 DNA reads as TGCAGCGTTGAAGATCTTGGATCGAAAGACACTGAAGCTTTCTTT.

CDR3 protein: CAISQTGEQPQHF. DNA of the CDR3: TGTGCCATCAGTCAAACAGGGGAACAGCCCCAGCATTTT. The rearrangement joins TRBV10-3 to TRBJ1-5; 7 positions agree with TRBD1. Losses at the gene ends were 5 bases for V and 7 bases for J; bases not matched to a gene: 5. Germline V gene data show CDR1 as ENHRY and CDR2 as SYGVKD. The CDR3 runs 13 residues.

This clonotype has ten or more counts. The J gene is TRBJ2-1, the V gene TRBV5-1; TRBD2 agrees at 9 bases. The CDR3 loop spans 13 amino acids. Germline V gene lookup returns CDR1 SGHRS and CDR2 YFSETQ. J gave up 7 bases and V 3 bases, and 2 bases lay outside the gene matches. The CDR3 protein is CASSSLAGNEQFF. CDR3 DNA: TGCGCCAGCAGCTCACTAGCGGGTAATGAGCAGTTCTTC.

The table lists this clonotype with a few counts. CDR3 in amino acids: CASSRNRVGDEQYF. Written as DNA, the CDR3 is TGTGCCAGCTCACGAAACAGGGTGGGGGACGAGCAGTACTTC. J is TRBJ2-7 and V is TRBV18; a possible D gene is TRBD1 (6 bases). The CDR3 has 14 amino acids. V was trimmed by 4 bases and J by 5 bases, leaving 15 bases between them. The germline gives CDR1 KGHSH, CDR2 LQKENI.

This clonotype was detected ten times or more. The chain is built from TRBV20-1 and TRBJ1-1; no firm D call. The ends were cut back, 7 bases at V and 1 base at J, with 7 bases in the middle. The CDR3 length is 11 residues. CDR1 is DFQATT, CDR2 SNEGSKA, per germline (reference sequence). The CDR3, as DNA: TGCAGTGAACGCAAGAACACTGAAGCTTTCTTT. Translation gives CSERKNTEAFF.

This clonotype was counted at least ten times. CDR3 residues: CSATQGQAGEQYF. CDR3 DNA sequence: TGCAGTGCTACACAGGGACAGGCGGGGGAGCAGTACTTC. The J gene is TRBJ2-7, the V gene TRBV20-1; TRBD1 matches 8 bases. V shed 4 bases, J shed 7 bases, and the junction held 9 bases outside the gene matches. Germline CDR1 and CDR2: DFQATT and SNEGSKA (reference sequence). The CDR3 sequence is 13 residues long.

There are many counts of this clonotype. The chain recombines TRBV20-1 with TRBJ1-2; D remains unclear. V lost 6 bases to trimming and J lost 7 bases, with 9 bases between them. CDR3 length equals 10 residues. The germline CDR1 and CDR2 sequences are DFQATT and SNEGSKA (reference sequence). Here the CDR3 reads CSANEGGYTF. The CDR3 nucleotides are TGCAGTGCAAACGAGGGTGGCTACACCTTC.